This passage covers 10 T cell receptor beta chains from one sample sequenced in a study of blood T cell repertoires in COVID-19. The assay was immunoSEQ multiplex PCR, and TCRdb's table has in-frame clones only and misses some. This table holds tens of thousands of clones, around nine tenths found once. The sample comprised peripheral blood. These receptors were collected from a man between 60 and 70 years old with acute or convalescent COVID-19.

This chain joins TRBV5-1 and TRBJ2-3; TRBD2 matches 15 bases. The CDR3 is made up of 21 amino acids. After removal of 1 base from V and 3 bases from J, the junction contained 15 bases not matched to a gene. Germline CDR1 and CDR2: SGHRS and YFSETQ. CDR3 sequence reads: CASSLMGHQPGLAGGTDTQYF. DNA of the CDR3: TGCGCCAGCAGCTTGATGGGACACCAACCGGGACTAGCGGGAGGAACAGATACGCAGTATTTT.

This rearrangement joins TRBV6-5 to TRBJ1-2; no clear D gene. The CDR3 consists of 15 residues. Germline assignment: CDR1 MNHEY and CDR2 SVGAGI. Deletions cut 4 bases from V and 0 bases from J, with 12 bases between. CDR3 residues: CASSWSERTNYGYTF. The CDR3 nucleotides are TGTGCCAGCAGTTGGAGCGAGAGGACTAACTATGGCTACACCTTC.

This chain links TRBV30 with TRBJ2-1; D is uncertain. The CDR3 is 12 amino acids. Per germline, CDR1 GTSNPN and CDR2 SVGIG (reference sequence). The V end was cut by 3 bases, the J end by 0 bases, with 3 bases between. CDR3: CAWSHSYNEQFF. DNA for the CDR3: TGTGCCTGGAGCCACTCCTACAATGAGCAGTTCTTC.

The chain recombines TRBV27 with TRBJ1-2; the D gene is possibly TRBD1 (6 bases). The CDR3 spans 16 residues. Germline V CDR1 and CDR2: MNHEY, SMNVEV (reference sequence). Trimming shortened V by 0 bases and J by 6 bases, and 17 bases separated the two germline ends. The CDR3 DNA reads TGTGCCAGCAGTTTATCGAGAACAGGGAAGGTGGATGGCTACACCTTC. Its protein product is CASSLSRTGKVDGYTF.

This CDR3 is CASSYISRGFSTEAFF. The CDR3 DNA reads as TGTGCCAGCAGTTATATAAGCAGGGGTTTTTCCACTGAAGCTTTCTTT. The chain carries TRBV6-5 and TRBJ1-1, with D perhaps matching TRBD1 (6 bases). Germline lookup yields CDR1 MNHEY and CDR2 SVGAGI. The CDR3 has 16 amino acids. Trimming pared 3 bases from V and 4 bases from J, leaving 18 bases between.

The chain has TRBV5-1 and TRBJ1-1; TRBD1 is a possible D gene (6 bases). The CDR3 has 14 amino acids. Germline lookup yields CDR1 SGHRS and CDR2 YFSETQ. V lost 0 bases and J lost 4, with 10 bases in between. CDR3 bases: TGCGCCAGCAGCTTGGGGACAGCGTCCACTGAAGCTTTCTTT. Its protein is CASSLGTASTEAFF.

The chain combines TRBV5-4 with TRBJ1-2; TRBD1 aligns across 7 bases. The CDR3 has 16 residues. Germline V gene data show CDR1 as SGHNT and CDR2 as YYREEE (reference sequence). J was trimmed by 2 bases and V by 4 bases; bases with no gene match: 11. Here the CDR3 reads CASSLGQLAPNYGYTF. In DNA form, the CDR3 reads TGTGCCAGCAGCCTGGGACAGCTCGCACCCAACTATGGCTACACCTTC.

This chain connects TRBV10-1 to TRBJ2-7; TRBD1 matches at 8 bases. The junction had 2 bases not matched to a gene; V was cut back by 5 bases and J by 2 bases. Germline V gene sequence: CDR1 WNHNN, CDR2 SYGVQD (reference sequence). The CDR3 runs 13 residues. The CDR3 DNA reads TGCGCCAGCAGTCGGACAGGGCCCTACGAGCAGTACTTC. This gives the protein CASSRTGPYEQYF.

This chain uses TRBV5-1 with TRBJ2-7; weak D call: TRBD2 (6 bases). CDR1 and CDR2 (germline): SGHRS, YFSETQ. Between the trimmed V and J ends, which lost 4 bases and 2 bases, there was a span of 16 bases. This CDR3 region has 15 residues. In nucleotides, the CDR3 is TGCGCCAGCAGCCCCGGGACTTCCATTCCCTACGAGCAGTACTTC. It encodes CASSPGTSIPYEQYF.

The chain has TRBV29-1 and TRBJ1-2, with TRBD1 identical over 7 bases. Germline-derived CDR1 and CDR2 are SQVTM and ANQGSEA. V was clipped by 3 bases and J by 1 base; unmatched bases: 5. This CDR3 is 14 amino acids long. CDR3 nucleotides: TGCAGCGTTGATCGGGGACAGCTTAACTATGGCTACACCTTC. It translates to CSVDRGQLNYGYTF.